These 27 T cell receptor beta chains came from one sample sequenced in a study of blood T cell repertoires in COVID-19. Generated by immunoSEQ multiplex PCR, the TCRdb table keeps only in-frame clones and is missing some. The sample holds under 350,000 clones; approximately 85% are singletons and the top ten take approximately 7.5%. The sequenced sample consisted of peripheral blood. These receptors came from a human donor in a cohort sampled during active COVID-19.

This clone has more than one count but fewer than ten. The J gene is TRBJ2-2, the V gene TRBV4-1; a weak D match, TRBD2 (5 bases). The CDR3 loop spans 15 amino acids. Germline V lookup: CDR1 MGHRA, CDR2 YSYEKL. Trimming took off 4 bases at V and 6 bases at J, with 15 bases between the two ends. CDR3 DNA sequence: TGCGCCAGCAGCCCAATTTCTACTAGGGCCGGGGAGCTGTTTTTT. The encoded protein is CASSPISTRAGELFF.

This chain uses TRBV7-3 with TRBJ2-7; D gene uncertain. Germline V gives CDR1 SGHTA, CDR2 FQGTGA. Trimming removed 1 base from V and 2 bases from J, with 9 bases in between. The length of the CDR3 is 14 residues. CDR3 bases: TGTGCCAGCAGCTTAAGTGCAGGAACCTACGAGCAGTACTTC. Translation: CASSLSAGTYEQYF.

This sequence joins TRBV18 and TRBJ2-7; D is perhaps TRBD2 (5 bases). Trimming left V 4 bases short and J 6 bases short, with 13 bases between. The CDR3 covers 13 residues. Per germline, CDR1 KGHSH and CDR2 LQKENI. CDR3 bases: TGTGCCAGCTCACTCGGCCCCACTAGCGAGCAGTACTTC. Its protein product is CASSLGPTSEQYF.

This chain uses TRBV4-2 with TRBJ2-7; 9 nucleotides agree with TRBD1. In germline, CDR1 is LGHNA, CDR2 YNFKEQ. The V segment lost 4 bases and the J segment 1 base; nucleotides outside the gene matches: 8. The CDR3 contains 16 residues. The CDR3 DNA reads TGTGCCAGCAGCCCATTAACCGGGACAGGGTCCTACGAGCAGTACTTC. It yields the protein CASSPLTGTGSYEQYF.

In this sample, this clone turned up a few times. The chain recombines TRBV27 with TRBJ2-7, with 7 bases that match TRBD1. The CDR3 covers 15 residues. V was pared by 2 bases and J by 2 bases, with 6 bases of the junction left unmatched. Germline lookup yields CDR1 MNHEY and CDR2 SMNVEV (reference sequence). The CDR3 loop is CASSLTTGSAYEQYF. The CDR3 bases are TGTGCCAGCAGTTTAACGACAGGGTCGGCCTACGAGCAGTACTTC.

CDR3: CASSWNRAYEQYF. In DNA, the CDR3 is TGTGCCAGCAGCTGGAACAGGGCCTACGAGCAGTACTTC. V usage is TRBV11-2 and J usage is TRBJ2-7, with D possibly matching TRBD1 (6 bases). Germline assignment: CDR1 SGHAT and CDR2 FQNNGV. The CDR3 has 13 residues. Trimming left V 4 bases short and J 2 bases short, with 9 bases between.

DNA of the CDR3: TGCGCCAGCAGCTTGACAGGGGCGAACACTGAAGCTTTCTTT. Translating it yields CASSLTGANTEAFF. The chain combines TRBV5-1 with TRBJ1-1, with 7 bases aligning to TRBD1. CDR3 length: 14 amino acids. Germline CDR1 SGHRS, CDR2 YFSETQ. V was pared by 1 base and J by 1 base, with 1 base of the junction left unmatched.

The genes are TRBV7-3 and TRBJ2-2; 7 nucleotides match TRBD2. Per the germline V gene, CDR1 is SGHTA and CDR2 is FQGTGA. The CDR3 is made up of 15 amino acids. After removal of 2 bases from V and 2 bases from J, the junction contained 2 bases not matched to a gene. CDR3 protein: CASSLSSGNTGELFF. Here the CDR3 DNA reads TGTGCCAGCAGCTTATCTAGCGGTAACACCGGGGAGCTGTTTTTT.

The V and J genes are TRBV25-1 and TRBJ2-1; D not certain. The ends were cut back, 2 bases at V and 3 bases at J, with 8 bases in the middle. Per germline, CDR1 MGHDK and CDR2 SYGVNS. The CDR3 covers 14 residues. CDR3 nucleotide sequence: TGTGCCAGCAGTGAAGGCCCGGGCTACAATGAGCAGTTCTTC. Residues: CASSEGPGYNEQFF. The full variable domain, completed using reference TRBV25-1 and TRBJ2-1, is EADIYQTPRYLVIGTGKKITLECSQTMGHDKMYWYQQDPGMELHLIHYSYGVNSTEKGDLSSESTVSRIRTEHFPLTLESARPSHTSQYLCASSEGPGYNEQFFGPGTRLTVL.

V and J are TRBV5-1 and TRBJ1-1; 7 nucleotides line up with TRBD1. In germline, CDR1 is SGHRS, CDR2 YFSETQ. Trimming removed 3 bases from V and 2 bases from J; junction bases left unmatched: 4. The CDR3 contains 14 residues. Here the CDR3 DNA reads TGCGCCAGCAGCTACCACAGGGGAAACACTGAAGCTTTCTTT. It is translated as CASSYHRGNTEAFF. The entire variable domain, with the rest obtained from reference TRBV5-1 and TRBJ1-1, is as follows: KAGVTQTPRYLIKTRGQQVTLSCSPISGHRSVSWYQQTPGQGLQFLFEYFSETQRNKGNFPGRFSGRQFSNSRSEMNVSTLELGDSALYLCASSYHRGNTEAFFGQGTRLTVV.

This clone has a count of ten or more. The V and J genes are TRBV3-1 (or the pseudogene TRBV3-2) and TRBJ1-3, with a weak D call TRBD1 (5 bases). The germline CDR1 and CDR2 sequences are LGHDT and YNNKEL (reference sequence). The CDR3 runs to 15 residues. Trimming shortened V by 4 bases and J by 1 base, and 11 bases separated the two germline ends. Here the CDR3 reads CASSLSSGSGNTIYF. The CDR3 region has the DNA TGTGCCAGCAGCCTCAGCTCAGGGTCTGGAAACACCATATATTTT.

This clone appeared many times. This rearrangement joins TRBV10-3 to TRBJ2-3; a weak D match, TRBD2 (6 bases). This CDR3 is 13 amino acids long. Germline CDR1 reads ENHRY; CDR2 reads SYGVKD. The V gene lost 7 bases and the J gene lost 6 bases, with 14 bases spanning the gap. In DNA form, the CDR3 reads TGTGCCATCACCAAGGAGGGGCCGGATACGCAGTATTTT. Translating gives CAITKEGPDTQYF.

The genes are TRBV7-2 and TRBJ1-2; D ambiguous. Trimming took 2 bases from V and 0 from J, leaving 13 bases between them. Germline V CDR1 and CDR2: SGHTA, FQGNSA. The CDR3 spans 16 residues. CDR3 coding DNA: TGTGCCAGCAGCTTAATGGTAGTTGTGACTAACTATGGCTACACCTTC. It yields the protein CASSLMVVVTNYGYTF.

The gene calls are TRBV12-2 and TRBJ1-5; the listed D gene, TRBD1, was not tested against the DNA. TRBV12-2 is recorded as a pseudogene. There are 16 residues in the CDR3. In DNA form, the CDR3 reads TGTGCAAGTCGCTTAGCGGTCCGATTCAGTAATCAGCCCCAGCATTTT. It codes for CASRLAVRFSNQPQHF.

This rearrangement joins TRBV30 to TRBJ2-2; D gene unclear. Germline V gene sequence: CDR1 GTSNPN, CDR2 SVGIG (reference sequence). Trimming removed 5 bases at V and 7 bases at J, with 8 bases between. The CDR3 sequence is 11 residues long. The CDR3 spells CAWAPSGELFF. In nucleotides, the CDR3 is TGTGCCTGGGCTCCTAGCGGGGAGCTGTTTTTT.

This clone was counted a few times. The CDR3 DNA follows: TGTGCCAGCAGCTTTGGGACTAGAGCCGACACCGGGGAGCTGTTTTTT. Residues: CASSFGTRADTGELFF. The chain recombines TRBV7-9 with TRBJ2-2; 8 bases map to TRBD2. The CDR3 is 16 amino acids. V was pared by 3 bases and J by 3 bases, with 6 bases of the junction left unmatched. Germline CDR1 is SEHNR and CDR2 is FQNEAQ (reference sequence).

This chain uses TRBV2 with TRBJ2-3, with 9 bases aligning to TRBD2. The CDR3 loop spans 16 amino acids. V gave up 6 bases and J gave up 4 bases; unmatched junction bases: 11. CDR1 is SNHLY and CDR2 is FYNNEI in the germline V gene. CDR3 bases: TGTGCCAGCAGGAGGACCGTGGGACTAGCTCCAGATACGCAGTATTTT. Its translation: CASRRTVGLAPDTQYF. Using reference TRBV2 and TRBJ2-3 for the parts outside the CDR3, the full variable domain is EPEVTQTPSHQVTQMGQEVILRCVPISNHLYFYWYRQILGQKVEFLVSFYNNEISEKSEIFDDQFSVERPDGSNFTLKIRSTKLEDSAMYFCASRRTVGLAPDTQYFGPGTRLTVL.

The rearrangement joins TRBV7-8 to TRBJ2-1, with D perhaps matching TRBD2 (5 bases). The CDR3 is 12 amino acids. Trimming shortened V by 5 bases and J by 9 bases, and 11 bases separated the two germline ends. Per the germline V gene, CDR1 is SGHVS and CDR2 is FQNEAQ. The CDR3 region is CASSRRAGEQFF. In nucleotides, the CDR3 is TGTGCCAGCAGCCGCCGGGCGGGTGAGCAGTTCTTC.

This chain uses TRBV7-9 with TRBJ2-4; 7 bases map to TRBD1. The V gene's germline CDR1 is SEHNR and CDR2 FQNEAQ (reference sequence). Losses at the gene ends were 5 bases for V and 1 base for J; bases not matched to a gene: 5. CDR3 length: 15 amino acids. The DNA for the CDR3 is TGTGCCAGCAGCGTAGGGACAGACGCCAAAAACATTCAGTACTTC. Translation gives CASSVGTDAKNIQYF.

The chain recombines TRBV10-2 with TRBJ2-1, with D tentatively TRBD2 (5 bases). The CDR3 runs 16 residues. The germline V gene has CDR1 WSHSY and CDR2 SAAADI. Trimming left V 3 bases short and J 0 bases short, with 12 bases between. The CDR3 DNA reads as TGCGCCAGCAGTGAAAGGAAAGCGGTCTCCTACAATGAGCAGTTCTTC. Its translation is CASSERKAVSYNEQFF.

The chain couples TRBV6-5 to TRBJ1-1; no clear D gene. V gave up 5 bases and J gave up 0 bases, with 10 bases separating them. The CDR3 extends over 14 amino acids. The germline CDR1 and CDR2 sequences are MNHEY and SVGAGI. CDR3 sequence (DNA): TGTGCCAGCAGTATGGGCGCCTTGAACACTGAAGCTTTCTTT. Protein: CASSMGALNTEAFF.

The chain joins TRBV18 to TRBJ1-1; D is possibly TRBD1 (5 bases). Germline V gene data show CDR1 as KGHSH and CDR2 as LQKENI. This CDR3 is 15 amino acids long. V was cut by 3 bases and J by 1 base, with 12 bases left in between. The DNA of the CDR3 is TGTGCCAGCTCACCCGAGACAGCGCGGAACACTGAAGCTTTCTTT. Its protein product is CASSPETARNTEAFF. The complete variable domain, with remaining parts taken from reference TRBV18 and TRBJ1-1, reads NAGVMQNPRHLVRRRGQEARLRCSPMKGHSHVYWYRQLPEEGLKFMVYLQKENIIDESGMPKERFSAEFPKEGPSILRIQQVVRGDSAAYFCASSPETARNTEAFFGQGTRLTVV.

This chain joins TRBV6-5 and TRBJ1-4, with TRBD1 matching over 7 bases. V was clipped by 10 bases and J by 5 bases; unmatched bases: 10. The CDR3 spans 14 residues. CDR1 is MNHEY, CDR2 SVGAGI, per germline. CDR3 protein: CATQMTGTNEKLFF. Here the CDR3 DNA reads TGTGCCACGCAGATGACAGGGACGAATGAAAAACTGTTTTTT.

The chain combines TRBV7-9 with TRBJ2-2, with a tentative D call TRBD1 (7 bases). V shed 4 bases and J shed 4 bases, with 16 bases lying between them. Germline V gene data show CDR1 as SEHNR and CDR2 as FQNEAQ (reference sequence). CDR3 length: 16 amino acids. Here the CDR3 DNA reads TGTGCCAGCAGCTCCCGGAGGGGGCTGGGCACCGGGGAGCTGTTTTTT. Its translation is CASSSRRGLGTGELFF.

The count of this clone is one. The CDR3 DNA is TGTGCCAGTAGTATTCGGACAGGGAAAATCGAGCAGTACTTC. Amino acids: CASSIRTGKIEQYF. This rearrangement joins TRBV19 to TRBJ2-7, with 8 nucleotides matching TRBD1. In germline, CDR1 is LNHDA, CDR2 SQIVND (reference sequence). The CDR3 has 14 residues. With V trimmed by 3 bases and J by 6 bases, 7 bases remained unmatched.

The CDR3 DNA is TGCGCCAGCTCGGGAGGTATCGCATCCTACAATGAGCAGTTCTTC. Translating gives CASSGGIASYNEQFF. The chain carries TRBV10-1 and TRBJ2-1, with 7 bases identical to TRBD2. The CDR3 loop spans 15 amino acids. The germline CDR1 and CDR2 sequences are WNHNN and SYGVQD (reference sequence). Trimming took 8 bases from V and 1 from J; bases not matched to a gene: 8.

Remarks on this clone: The same CDR3 also results from other DNA sequences found in this sample. This rearrangement joins TRBV5-5 to TRBJ1-1; 7 bases are shared with TRBD1. Germline lookup yields CDR1 SGHKS and CDR2 YYEKEE (reference sequence). There are 13 residues in the CDR3. The ends lost 4 bases at V and 1 base at J; junction bases unmatched: 1. The CDR3 loop is CASSRQGNTEAFF. CDR3 nucleotide sequence: TGTGCCAGCAGCCGACAGGGGAACACTGAAGCTTTCTTT.